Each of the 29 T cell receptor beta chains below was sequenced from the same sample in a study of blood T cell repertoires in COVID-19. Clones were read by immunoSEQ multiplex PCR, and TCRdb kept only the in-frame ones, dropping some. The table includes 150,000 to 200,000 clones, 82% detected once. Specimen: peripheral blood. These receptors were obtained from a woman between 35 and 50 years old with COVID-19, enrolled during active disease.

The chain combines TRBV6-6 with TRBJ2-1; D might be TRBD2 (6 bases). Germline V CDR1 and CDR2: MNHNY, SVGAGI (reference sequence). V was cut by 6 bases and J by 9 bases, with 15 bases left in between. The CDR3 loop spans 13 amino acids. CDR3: CASRTGGGGEQFF. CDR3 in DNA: TGTGCCAGCAGGACCGGTGGGGGAGGTGAGCAGTTCTTC.

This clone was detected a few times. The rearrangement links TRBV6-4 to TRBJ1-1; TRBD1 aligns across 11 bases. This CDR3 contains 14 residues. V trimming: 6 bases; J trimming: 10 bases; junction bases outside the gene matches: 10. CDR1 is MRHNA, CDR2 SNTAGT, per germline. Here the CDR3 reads CASRDRGRNDRAFF. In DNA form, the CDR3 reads TGTGCCAGCAGGGACAGGGGGCGAAATGATAGAGCTTTCTTT.

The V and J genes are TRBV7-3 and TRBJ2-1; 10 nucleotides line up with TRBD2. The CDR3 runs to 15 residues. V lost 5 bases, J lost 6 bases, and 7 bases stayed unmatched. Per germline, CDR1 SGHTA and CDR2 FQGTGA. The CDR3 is CASSTSGGASNEQFF. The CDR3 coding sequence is TGTGCCAGCAGCACCAGCGGGGGGGCCTCCAATGAGCAGTTCTTC.

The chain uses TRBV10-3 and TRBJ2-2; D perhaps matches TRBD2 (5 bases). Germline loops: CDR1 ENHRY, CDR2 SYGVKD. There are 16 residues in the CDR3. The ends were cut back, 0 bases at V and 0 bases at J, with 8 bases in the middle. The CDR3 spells CAISESAAANTGELFF. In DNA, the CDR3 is TGTGCCATCAGTGAGTCGGCAGCGGCGAACACCGGGGAGCTGTTTTTT.

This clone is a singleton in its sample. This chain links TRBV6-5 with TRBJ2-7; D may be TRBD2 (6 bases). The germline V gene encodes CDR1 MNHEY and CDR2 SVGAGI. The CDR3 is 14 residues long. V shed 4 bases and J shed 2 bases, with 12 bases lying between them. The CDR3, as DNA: TGTGCCAGCAGTTCCCTAGCGAGGACCTACGAGCAGTACTTC. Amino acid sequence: CASSSLARTYEQYF.

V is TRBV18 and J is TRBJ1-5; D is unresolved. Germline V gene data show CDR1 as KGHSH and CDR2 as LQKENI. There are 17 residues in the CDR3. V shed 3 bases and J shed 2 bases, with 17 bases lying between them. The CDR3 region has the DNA TGTGCCAGCTCACCGAGAGGTGATGTCAGCCGCAATCAGCCCCAGCATTTT. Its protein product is CASSPRGDVSRNQPQHF.

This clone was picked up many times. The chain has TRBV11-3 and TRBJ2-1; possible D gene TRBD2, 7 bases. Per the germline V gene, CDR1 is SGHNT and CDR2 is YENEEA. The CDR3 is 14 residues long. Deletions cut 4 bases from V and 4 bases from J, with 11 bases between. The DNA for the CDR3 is TGTGCCAGCAGCTCAGAGGGGGGGTACAATGAGCAGTTCTTC. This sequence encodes CASSSEGGYNEQFF.

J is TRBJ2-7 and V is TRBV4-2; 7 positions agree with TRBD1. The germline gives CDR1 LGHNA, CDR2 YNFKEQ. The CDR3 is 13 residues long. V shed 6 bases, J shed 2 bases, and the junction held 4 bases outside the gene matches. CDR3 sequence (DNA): TGTGCCAGCAGTCCCGGACAGGCCTACGAGCAGTACGTC. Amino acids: CASSPGQAYEQYV.

In DNA, the CDR3 is TGTGCCAGCACCCGAGGGGGCCAGCCCCAGCATTTT. Amino acid sequence: CASTRGGQPQHF. The chain has TRBV6-5 and TRBJ1-5; 7 positions match TRBD1. This CDR3 has 12 residues. The germline V gene has CDR1 MNHEY and CDR2 SVGAGI. The V and J ends lost 7 bases and 7 bases, in that order; junction bases with no gene match: 4.

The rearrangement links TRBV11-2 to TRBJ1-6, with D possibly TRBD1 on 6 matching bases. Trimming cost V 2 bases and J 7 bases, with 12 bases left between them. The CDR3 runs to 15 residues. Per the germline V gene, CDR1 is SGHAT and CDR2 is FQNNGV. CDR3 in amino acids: CASSLTGGPNSPLHF. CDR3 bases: TGTGCCAGCAGCTTAACGGGGGGGCCCAATTCACCCCTCCACTTT.

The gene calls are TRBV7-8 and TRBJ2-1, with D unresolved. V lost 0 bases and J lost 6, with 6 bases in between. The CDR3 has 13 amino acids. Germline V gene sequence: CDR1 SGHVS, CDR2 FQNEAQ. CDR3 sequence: CASSLALSNEQFF. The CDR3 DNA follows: TGTGCCAGCAGCTTAGCCCTATCCAATGAGCAGTTCTTC.

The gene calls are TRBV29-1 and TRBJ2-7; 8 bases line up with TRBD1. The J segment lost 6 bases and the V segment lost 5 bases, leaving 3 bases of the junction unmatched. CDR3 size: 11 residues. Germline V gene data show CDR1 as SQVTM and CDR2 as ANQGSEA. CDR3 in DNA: TGCAGCGTTACGGACAGGGTCGAGCAGTACTTC. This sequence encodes CSVTDRVEQYF.

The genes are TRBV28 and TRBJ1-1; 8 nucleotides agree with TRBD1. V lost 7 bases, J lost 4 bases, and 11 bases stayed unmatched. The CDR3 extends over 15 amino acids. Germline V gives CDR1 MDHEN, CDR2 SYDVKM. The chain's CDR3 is CASNPDRGGGTEAFF. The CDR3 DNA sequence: TGTGCCAGCAATCCCGACAGGGGCGGGGGCACTGAAGCTTTCTTT.

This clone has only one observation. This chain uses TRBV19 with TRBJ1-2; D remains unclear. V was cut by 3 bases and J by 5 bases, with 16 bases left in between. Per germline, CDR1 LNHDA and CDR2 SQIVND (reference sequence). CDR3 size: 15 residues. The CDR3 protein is CASSINWETEYGYTF. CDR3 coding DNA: TGTGCCAGTAGTATTAATTGGGAGACTGAATATGGCTACACCTTC.

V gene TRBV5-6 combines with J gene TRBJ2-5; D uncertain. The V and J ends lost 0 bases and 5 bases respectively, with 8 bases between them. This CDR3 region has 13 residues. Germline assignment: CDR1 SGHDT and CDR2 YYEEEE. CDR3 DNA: TGTGCCAGCAGCTTGGGAACCAGGGAGACCCAGTACTTC. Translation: CASSLGTRETQYF.

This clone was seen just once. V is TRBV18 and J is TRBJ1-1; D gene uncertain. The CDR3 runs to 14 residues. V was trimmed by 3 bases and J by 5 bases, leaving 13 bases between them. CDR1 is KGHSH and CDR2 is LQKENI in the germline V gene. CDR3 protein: CASSPEAKGTEAFF. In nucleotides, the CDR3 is TGTGCCAGCTCACCGGAGGCGAAAGGGACTGAAGCTTTCTTT.

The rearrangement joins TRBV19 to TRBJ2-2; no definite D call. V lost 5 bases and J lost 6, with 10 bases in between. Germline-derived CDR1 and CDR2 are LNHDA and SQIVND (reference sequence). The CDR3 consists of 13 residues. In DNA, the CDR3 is TGTGCCAGTAGTTCCGACGGGTCCGGGGAGCTGTTTTTT. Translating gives CASSSDGSGELFF. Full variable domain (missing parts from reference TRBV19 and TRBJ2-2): DGGITQSPKYLFRKEGQNVTLSCEQNLNHDAMYWYRQDPGQGLRLIYYSQIVNDFQKGDIAEGYSVSREKKESFPLTVTSAQKNPTAFYLCASSSDGSGELFFGEGSRLTVL.

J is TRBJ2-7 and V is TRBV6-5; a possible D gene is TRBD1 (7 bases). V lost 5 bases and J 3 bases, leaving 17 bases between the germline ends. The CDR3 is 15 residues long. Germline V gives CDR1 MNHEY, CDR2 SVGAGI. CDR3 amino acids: CASSPGGTASYEQYV. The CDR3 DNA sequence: TGTGCCAGCAGTCCTGGCGGGACAGCCAGCTACGAGCAGTACGTC.

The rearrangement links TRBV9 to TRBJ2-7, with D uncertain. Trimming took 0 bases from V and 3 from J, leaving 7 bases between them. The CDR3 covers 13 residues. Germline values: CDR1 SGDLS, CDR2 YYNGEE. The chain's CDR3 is CASSVAPGYEQYF. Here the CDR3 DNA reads TGTGCCAGCAGCGTAGCCCCAGGCTACGAGCAGTACTTC.

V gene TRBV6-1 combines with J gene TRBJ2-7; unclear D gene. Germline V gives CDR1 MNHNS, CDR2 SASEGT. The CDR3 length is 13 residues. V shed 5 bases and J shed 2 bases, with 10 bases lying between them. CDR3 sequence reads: CASSTDLAYEQYV. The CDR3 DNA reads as TGTGCCAGCAGTACAGATTTAGCCTACGAGCAGTACGTC.

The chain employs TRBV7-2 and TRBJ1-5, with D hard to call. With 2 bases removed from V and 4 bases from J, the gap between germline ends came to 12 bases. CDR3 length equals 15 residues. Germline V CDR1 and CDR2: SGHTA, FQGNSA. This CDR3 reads CASSLRLSGNQPQHF. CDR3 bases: TGTGCCAGCAGCTTAAGGTTGTCGGGTAATCAGCCCCAGCATTTT.

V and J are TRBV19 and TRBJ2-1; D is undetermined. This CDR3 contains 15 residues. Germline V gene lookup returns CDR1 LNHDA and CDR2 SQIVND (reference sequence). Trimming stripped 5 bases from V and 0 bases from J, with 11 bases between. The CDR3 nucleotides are TGTGCCAGTAGTTCGGTCCGGAGCTCCTACAATGAGCAGTTCTTC. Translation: CASSSVRSSYNEQFF.

As DNA, the CDR3 is TGTGCCAGCAGTGAAGCGGGTGGAGGCACAAGGAGCTCTGGGGCCAACGTCCTGACTTTC. Translation: CASSEAGGGTRSSGANVLTF. The chain uses TRBV6-1 and TRBJ2-6; possibly TRBD2 for D (5 bases). V gave up 0 bases and J gave up 0 bases, with 18 bases separating them. The CDR3 has 20 amino acids. CDR1 is MNHNS and CDR2 is SASEGT in the germline V gene.

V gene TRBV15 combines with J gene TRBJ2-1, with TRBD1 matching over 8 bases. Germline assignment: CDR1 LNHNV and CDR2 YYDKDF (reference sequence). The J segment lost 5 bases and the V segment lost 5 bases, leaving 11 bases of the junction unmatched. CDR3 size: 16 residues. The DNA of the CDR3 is TGTGCCACCAGCGGGTCGGGTTTGGGACAGGACAATGAGCAGTTCTTC. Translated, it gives CATSGSGLGQDNEQFF.

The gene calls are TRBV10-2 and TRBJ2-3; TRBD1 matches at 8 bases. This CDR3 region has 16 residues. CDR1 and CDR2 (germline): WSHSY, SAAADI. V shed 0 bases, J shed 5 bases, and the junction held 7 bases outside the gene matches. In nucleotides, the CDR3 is TGCGCCAGCAGTGAGTCGAGCCAGGGGGCTAGAGATACGCAGTATTTT. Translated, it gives CASSESSQGARDTQYF.

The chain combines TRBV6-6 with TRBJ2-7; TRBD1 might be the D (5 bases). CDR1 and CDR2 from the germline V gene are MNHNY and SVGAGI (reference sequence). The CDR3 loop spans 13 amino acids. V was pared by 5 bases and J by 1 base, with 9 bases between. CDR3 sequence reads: CASSAGLSYEQYF. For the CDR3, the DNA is TGTGCCAGCAGTGCAGGGCTTTCCTACGAGCAGTACTTC.

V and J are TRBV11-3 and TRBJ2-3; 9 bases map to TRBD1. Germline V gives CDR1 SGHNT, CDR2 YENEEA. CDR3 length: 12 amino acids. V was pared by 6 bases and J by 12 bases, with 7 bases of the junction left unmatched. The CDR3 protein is CASRGQGLKQYF. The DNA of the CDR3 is TGTGCCAGCAGGGGACAGGGCCTAAAACAGTATTTT.

The CDR3 DNA reads TGTGCCAGTAAGGCCAAGACTAGCACAGATACGCAGTATTTT. Protein: CASKAKTSTDTQYF. This sequence joins TRBV19 and TRBJ2-3; D ambiguous. This CDR3 is 14 amino acids long. Germline V gene data show CDR1 as LNHDA and CDR2 as SQIVND (reference sequence). Trimming cost V 7 bases and J 0 bases, with 11 bases left between them.

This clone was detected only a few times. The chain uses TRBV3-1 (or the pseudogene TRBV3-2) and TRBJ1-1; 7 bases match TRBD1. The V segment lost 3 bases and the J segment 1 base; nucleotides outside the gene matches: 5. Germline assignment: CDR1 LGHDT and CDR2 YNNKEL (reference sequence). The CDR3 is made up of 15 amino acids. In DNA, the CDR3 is TGTGCCAGCAGCCACGAGACAGGGCGGAACACTGAAGCTTTCTTT. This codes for CASSHETGRNTEAFF.